The T cell receptor delta chain under discussion was sequenced for a study of Vδ1+ human thymocytes. Points from the study as a whole: In the thymus, TRG and TRD repertoires looked highly polyclonal with Gaussian CDR3 lengths. Unlike peripheral blood Vdelta1+ controls, thymic delta-chain sequences included around 18% Vdelta2 and few Vdelta3.

V shed 0 bases, J shed 3 bases, and the junction held 40 bases outside the gene matches. This CDR3 spans 28 amino acids. Germline V gene sequence: CDR1 TSWWSYY, CDR2 QGS. Extracted RNA was reverse transcribed into cDNA. The CDR3 regions were amplified by multiplex PCR from V-gene primers to a constant-region primer. TCRdb reran clone calling via CATT on the multiplex PCR reads. Here the sample spans 80,000 or so delta-chain clones, about 30% being singletons. As to this clone: The antigen remains unidentified. The identical CDR3 is also encoded by other nucleotide sequences in the sample.

Vdelta1+ thymocyte sorts reached between about 98% and 99.6% purity. Sequencing was performed on Vdelta1+ gamma-delta thymocytes from the thymus. As for subset: FACS-sorted CD3+ TCRalphabeta- TCRVdelta1+ TCRVdelta2- thymocytes. The receptor comes from a boy under two years old who had congenital heart surgery. The chain employs TRDV1 and TRDJ1; the match to TRDD3 covers 10 bases. The CDR3 DNA reads TGTGCTCTTGGGGAACTAAAGGGAACGGCCCTGATACCTCTACGTACTGGGGGATTTGGGAGGGGAGCCGATAAACTCATCTTT. This translates into CALGELKGTALIPLRTGGFGRGADKLIF.